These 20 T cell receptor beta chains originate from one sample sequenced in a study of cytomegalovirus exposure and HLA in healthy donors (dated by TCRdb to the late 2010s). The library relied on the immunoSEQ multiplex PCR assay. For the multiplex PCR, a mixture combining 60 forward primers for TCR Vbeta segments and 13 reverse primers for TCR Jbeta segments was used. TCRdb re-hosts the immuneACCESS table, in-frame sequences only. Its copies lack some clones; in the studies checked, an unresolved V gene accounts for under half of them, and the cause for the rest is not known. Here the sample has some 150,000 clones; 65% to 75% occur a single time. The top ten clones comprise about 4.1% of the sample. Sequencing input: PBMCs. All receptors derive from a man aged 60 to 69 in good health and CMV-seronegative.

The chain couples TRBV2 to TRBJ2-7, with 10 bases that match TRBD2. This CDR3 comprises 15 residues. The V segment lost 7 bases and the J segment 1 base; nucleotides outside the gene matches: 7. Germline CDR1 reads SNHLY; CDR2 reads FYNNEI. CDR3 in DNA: TGTGCCAGCAAGTCGCCGACTAGCGGGTCCTACGAGCAGTACTTC. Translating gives CASKSPTSGSYEQYF. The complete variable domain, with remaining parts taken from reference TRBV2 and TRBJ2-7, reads EPEVTQTPSHQVTQMGQEVILRCVPISNHLYFYWYRQILGQKVEFLVSFYNNEISEKSEIFDDQFSVERPDGSNFTLKIRSTKLEDSAMYFCASKSPTSGSYEQYFGPGTRLTVT.

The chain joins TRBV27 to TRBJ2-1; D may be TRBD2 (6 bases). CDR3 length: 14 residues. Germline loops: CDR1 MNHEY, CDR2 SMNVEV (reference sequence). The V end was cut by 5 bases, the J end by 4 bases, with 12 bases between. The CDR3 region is CASSIAGTYNEQFF. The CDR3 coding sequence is TGTGCCAGCAGTATCGCCGGGACTTACAATGAGCAGTTCTTC.

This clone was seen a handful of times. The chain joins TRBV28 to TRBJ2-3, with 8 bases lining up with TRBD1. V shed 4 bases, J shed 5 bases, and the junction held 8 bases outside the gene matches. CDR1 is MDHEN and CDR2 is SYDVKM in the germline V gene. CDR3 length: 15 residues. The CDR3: CASSSRTGYGDTQYF. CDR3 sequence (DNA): TGTGCCAGCAGTTCCCGGACAGGGTATGGAGATACGCAGTATTTT.

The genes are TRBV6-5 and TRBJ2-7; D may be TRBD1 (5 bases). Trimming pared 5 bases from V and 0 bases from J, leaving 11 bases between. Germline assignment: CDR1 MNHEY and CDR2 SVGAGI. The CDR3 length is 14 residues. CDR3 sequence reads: CASSLLTASYEQYF. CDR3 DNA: TGTGCCAGCAGTCTCCTGACAGCCTCCTACGAGCAGTACTTC.

This CDR3 reads CASSLGQIPTNEKLFF. The CDR3 bases are TGTGCCAGCAGCTTGGGACAGATCCCAACTAATGAAAAACTGTTTTTT. The rearrangement joins TRBV5-4 to TRBJ1-4, with D perhaps TRBD1 (5 bases). Trimming left V 0 bases short and J 0 bases short, with 9 bases between. CDR3 length: 16 residues. Germline CDR1 reads SGHNT; CDR2 reads YYREEE (reference sequence).

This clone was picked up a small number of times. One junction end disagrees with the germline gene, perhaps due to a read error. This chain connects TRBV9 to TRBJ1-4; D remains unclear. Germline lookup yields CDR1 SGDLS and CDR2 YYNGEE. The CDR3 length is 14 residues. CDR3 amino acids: CAGSVGGEDEKLFF. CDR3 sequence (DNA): TGTGCCGGCAGCGTTGGTGGGGAGGATGAAAAACTGTTTTTT.

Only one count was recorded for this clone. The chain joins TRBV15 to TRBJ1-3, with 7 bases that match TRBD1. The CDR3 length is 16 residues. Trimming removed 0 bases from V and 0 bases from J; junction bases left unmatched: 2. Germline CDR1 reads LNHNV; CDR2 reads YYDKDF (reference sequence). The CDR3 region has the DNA TGTGCCACCAGCAGAGACGGGACAGCCTCTGGAAACACCATATATTTT. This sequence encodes CATSRDGTASGNTIYF.

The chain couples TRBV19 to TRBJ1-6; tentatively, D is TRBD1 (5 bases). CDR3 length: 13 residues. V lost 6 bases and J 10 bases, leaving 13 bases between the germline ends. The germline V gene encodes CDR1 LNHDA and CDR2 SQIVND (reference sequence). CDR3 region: CASSWQGKSPLHF. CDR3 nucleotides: TGTGCCAGTAGCTGGCAGGGAAAATCACCCCTCCACTTT.

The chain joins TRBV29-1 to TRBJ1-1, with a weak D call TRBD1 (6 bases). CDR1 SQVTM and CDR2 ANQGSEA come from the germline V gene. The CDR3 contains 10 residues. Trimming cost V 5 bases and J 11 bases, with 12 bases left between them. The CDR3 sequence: CSVRNRAAFF. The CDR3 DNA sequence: TGCAGCGTTCGTAACAGGGCGGCTTTCTTT.

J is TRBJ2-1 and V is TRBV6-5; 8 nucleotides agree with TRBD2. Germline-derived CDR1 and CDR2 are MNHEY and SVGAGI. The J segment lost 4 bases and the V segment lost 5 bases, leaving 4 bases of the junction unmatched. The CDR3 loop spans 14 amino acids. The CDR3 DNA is TGTGCCAGCAGTAGCGGGAGCTCTTACAATGAGCAGTTCTTC. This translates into CASSSGSSYNEQFF.

This chain's CDR3 is CASSTSQYQETQYF. The CDR3 nucleotides read TGTGCCAGTAGTACCTCTCAGTACCAAGAGACCCAGTACTTC. This chain connects TRBV19 to TRBJ2-5; D is unresolved. The CDR3 totals 14 residues. Deletions cut 4 bases from V and 0 bases from J, with 9 bases between. In germline, CDR1 is LNHDA, CDR2 SQIVND (reference sequence).

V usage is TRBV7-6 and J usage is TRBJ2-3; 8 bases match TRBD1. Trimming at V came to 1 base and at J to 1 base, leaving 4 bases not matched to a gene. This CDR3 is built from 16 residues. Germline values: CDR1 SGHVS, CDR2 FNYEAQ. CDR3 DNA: TGTGCCAGCAGCTTAGGGGCGACAGGGGGCACAGATACGCAGTATTTT. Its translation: CASSLGATGGTDTQYF.

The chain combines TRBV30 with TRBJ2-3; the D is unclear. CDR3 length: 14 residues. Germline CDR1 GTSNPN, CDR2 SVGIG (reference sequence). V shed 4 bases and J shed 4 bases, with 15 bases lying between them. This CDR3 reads CAWKRGLRADTQYF. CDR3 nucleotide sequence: TGTGCCTGGAAACGAGGCCTGCGAGCAGATACGCAGTATTTT.

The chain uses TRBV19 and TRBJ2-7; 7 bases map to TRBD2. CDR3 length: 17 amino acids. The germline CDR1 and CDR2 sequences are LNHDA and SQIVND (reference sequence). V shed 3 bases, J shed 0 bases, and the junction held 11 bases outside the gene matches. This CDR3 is CASSISSAGDNSYEQYF. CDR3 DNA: TGTGCCAGTAGTATTTCTTCGGCGGGAGATAACTCCTACGAGCAGTACTTC. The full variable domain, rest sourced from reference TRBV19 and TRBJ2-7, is DGGITQSPKYLFRKEGQNVTLSCEQNLNHDAMYWYRQDPGQGLRLIYYSQIVNDFQKGDIAEGYSVSREKKESFPLTVTSAQKNPTAFYLCASSISSAGDNSYEQYFGPGTRLTVT.

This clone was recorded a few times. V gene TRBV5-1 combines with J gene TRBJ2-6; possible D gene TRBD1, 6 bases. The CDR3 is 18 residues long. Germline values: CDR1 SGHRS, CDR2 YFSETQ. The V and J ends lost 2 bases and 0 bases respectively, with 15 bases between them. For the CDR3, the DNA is TGCGCCAGCAGCTTCTTTCCTGTACAGGGCTCTGGGGCCAACGTCCTGACTTTC. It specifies CASSFFPVQGSGANVLTF.

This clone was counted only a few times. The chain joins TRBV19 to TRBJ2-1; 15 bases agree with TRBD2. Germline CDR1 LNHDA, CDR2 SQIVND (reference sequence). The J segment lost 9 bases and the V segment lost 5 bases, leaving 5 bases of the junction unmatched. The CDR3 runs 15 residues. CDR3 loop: CASSLRTSGRGEQFF. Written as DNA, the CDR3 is TGTGCCAGTAGTCTAAGGACTAGCGGGAGGGGTGAGCAGTTCTTC.

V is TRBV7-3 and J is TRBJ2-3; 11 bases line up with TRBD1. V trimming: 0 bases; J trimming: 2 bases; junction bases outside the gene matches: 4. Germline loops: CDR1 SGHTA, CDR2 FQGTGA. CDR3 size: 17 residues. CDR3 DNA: TGTGCCAGCAGCTTAACGGGGACAGGGGGGAACACAGATACGCAGTATTTT. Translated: CASSLTGTGGNTDTQYF.

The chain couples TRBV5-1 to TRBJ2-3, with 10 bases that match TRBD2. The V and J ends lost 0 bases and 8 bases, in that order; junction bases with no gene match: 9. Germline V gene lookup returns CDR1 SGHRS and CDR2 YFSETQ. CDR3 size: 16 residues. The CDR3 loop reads CASSLAASGRDRTQYF. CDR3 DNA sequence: TGCGCCAGCAGCTTGGCCGCGAGCGGGAGGGACCGTACGCAGTATTTT. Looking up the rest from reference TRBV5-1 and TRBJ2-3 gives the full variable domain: KAGVTQTPRYLIKTRGQQVTLSCSPISGHRSVSWYQQTPGQGLQFLFEYFSETQRNKGNFPGRFSGRQFSNSRSEMNVSTLELGDSALYLCASSLAASGRDRTQYFGPGTRLTVL.

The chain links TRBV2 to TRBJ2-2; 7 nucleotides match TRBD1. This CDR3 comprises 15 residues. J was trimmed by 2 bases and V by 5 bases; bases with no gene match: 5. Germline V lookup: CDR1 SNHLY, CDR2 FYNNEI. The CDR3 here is CASSSGTANTGELFF. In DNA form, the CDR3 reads TGTGCCAGCAGTTCCGGGACAGCCAACACCGGGGAGCTGTTTTTT.

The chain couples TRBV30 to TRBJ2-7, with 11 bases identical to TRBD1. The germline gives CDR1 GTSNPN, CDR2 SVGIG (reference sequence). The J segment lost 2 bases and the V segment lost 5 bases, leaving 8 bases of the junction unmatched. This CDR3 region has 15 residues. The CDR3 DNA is TGTGCCTGGGACTCCGGGACAGGGGGGACCTACGAGCAGTACTTC. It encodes CAWDSGTGGTYEQYF.